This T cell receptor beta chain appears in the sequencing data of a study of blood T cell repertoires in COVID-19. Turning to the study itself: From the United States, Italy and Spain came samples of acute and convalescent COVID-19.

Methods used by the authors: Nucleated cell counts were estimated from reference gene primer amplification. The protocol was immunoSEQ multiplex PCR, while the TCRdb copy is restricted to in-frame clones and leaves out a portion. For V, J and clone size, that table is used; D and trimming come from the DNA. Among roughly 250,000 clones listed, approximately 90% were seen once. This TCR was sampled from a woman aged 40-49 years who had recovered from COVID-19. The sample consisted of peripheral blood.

This CDR3 reads CASSAHYRDLYSNQPQHF. CDR3 nucleotides: TGTGCCAGCAGCGCCCACTACAGGGACCTCTATAGCAATCAGCCCCAGCATTTT. The rearrangement uses TRBV9 and TRBJ1-5; a possible D gene is TRBD1 (6 bases). The CDR3 covers 18 residues. Per germline, CDR1 SGDLS and CDR2 YYNGEE. V was pared by 3 bases and J by 0 bases, with 19 bases between.